This entry is about one T cell receptor (beta chain). Profiling relied on immunoSEQ multiplex PCR, and the TCRdb table lists in-frame clones only, not all of them. The table includes 130,000 to 150,000 clones, 85% to 90% detected once. These data originate in a study of blood T cell repertoires in COVID-19. In the study overall: Samples came from the United States, Italy and Spain, spanning acute and convalescent COVID-19.

V was shortened by 0 bases and J by 8 bases, with 22 bases between the two germline ends. From germline, CDR1 is LGHNT and CDR2 FRNRAP. The CDR3 totals 18 residues. The specimen was peripheral blood. This sequence originates from a woman aged 45-59 years with active or convalescent COVID-19. The rearrangement uses TRBV12-5 and TRBJ1-4; no definite D call. CDR3 coding DNA: TGTGCTAGTGGTTTGGTACGATTCTGGCAGAGTGTAGCCGAAAAACTGTTTTTT. It translates to CASGLVRFWQSVAEKLFF.